These 12 T cell receptor beta chains originate from one sample sequenced in a study of blood T cell repertoires in COVID-19 (dated by TCRdb to about 2020). Library method: the immunoSEQ multiplex PCR assay. This is the immuneACCESS table as TCRdb keeps it, with only in-frame sequences that have V and J called. A part of the clones is gone; compared with another copy, unresolved V genes explain less than half, and the rest is unexplained. Counted in this sample were over 120,000 clones; around nine tenths of them appeared once. The top ten clones comprise 1.5% to 2% of the sample. Sequenced sample: peripheral blood. These receptor sequences come from a human donor in a cohort sampled during active COVID-19.

The genes are TRBV15 and TRBJ2-3; TRBD2 matches 10 bases. The CDR3 has 17 amino acids. Trimming took 0 bases from V and 1 from J; bases not matched to a gene: 4. CDR1 is LNHNV and CDR2 is YYDKDF in the germline V gene (reference sequence). The CDR3 DNA reads as TGTGCCACCAGCAGAGATTGGCTAGCGGGGGGCACAGATACGCAGTATTTT. Protein product: CATSRDWLAGGTDTQYF.

The V and J genes are TRBV13 and TRBJ2-5; 8 bases line up with TRBD2. Looked up from germline, CDR1 is PRHDT and CDR2 is FYEKMQ (reference sequence). J was trimmed by 2 bases and V by 4 bases; bases with no gene match: 0. This CDR3 is 13 amino acids long. The CDR3 DNA is TGTGCCAGCAGCTCGGGGGGGCAAGAGACCCAGTACTTC. Translating it yields CASSSGGQETQYF.

This clone was seen just once. The chain links TRBV9 to TRBJ1-4; D is unresolved. The CDR3 consists of 13 residues. V lost 0 bases and J 10 bases, leaving 10 bases between the germline ends. Per germline, CDR1 SGDLS and CDR2 YYNGEE. The CDR3 protein is CASSVDGGRKLFF. The CDR3 nucleotides are TGTGCCAGCAGCGTAGATGGAGGGAGAAAACTGTTTTTT.

This clone was seen only once. The chain has TRBV12-5 and TRBJ1-1; perhaps TRBD1 as D (5 bases). The CDR3 is 13 residues long. Germline assignment: CDR1 LGHNT and CDR2 FRNRAP. Between the trimmed V and J ends, which lost 7 bases and 3 bases, there was a span of 12 bases. For the CDR3, the DNA is TGTGCTAGTGTCTGGGGAGGGGACACTGAAGCTTTCTTT. Translating gives CASVWGGDTEAFF.

The J gene is TRBJ2-3, the V gene TRBV3-1 (or the pseudogene TRBV3-2); 8 bases are a match to TRBD2. This CDR3 has 15 amino acids. V lost 4 bases to trimming and J lost 4 bases; unmatched junction nucleotides: 7. From germline, CDR1 is LGHDT and CDR2 YNNKEL (reference sequence). CDR3 region: CASSPRGGPSDTQYF. Written as DNA, the CDR3 is TGTGCCAGCAGCCCTCGGGGGGGCCCATCAGATACGCAGTATTTT.

In this sample, this clone turned up a few times. The J gene is TRBJ1-3, the V gene TRBV5-1; no clear D gene. Germline V gene data show CDR1 as SGHRS and CDR2 as YFSETQ. This CDR3 region has 15 residues. V was shortened by 4 bases and J by 0 bases, with 11 bases between the two germline ends. In nucleotides, the CDR3 is TGCGCCAGCAGCGGAGACGGATACTCTGGAAACACCATATATTTT. The encoded protein is CASSGDGYSGNTIYF.

The rearrangement uses TRBV7-6 and TRBJ1-1, with D tentatively TRBD1 (5 bases). The CDR3 contains 13 residues. V shed 3 bases and J shed 1 base, with 6 bases lying between them. The germline V gene encodes CDR1 SGHVS and CDR2 FNYEAQ. CDR3 loop: CASSFQGNTEAFF. The CDR3 coding sequence is TGTGCCAGCAGCTTTCAGGGGAACACTGAAGCTTTCTTT.

The CDR3 is CASSVAGLGEQYF. In DNA, the CDR3 is TGTGCCAGCAGCGTCGCGGGACTAGGAGAGCAGTACTTC. The V gene is TRBV9, the J gene TRBJ2-7; 8 bases agree with TRBD2. The V segment lost 2 bases and the J segment 7 bases; nucleotides outside the gene matches: 5. The V gene's germline CDR1 is SGDLS and CDR2 YYNGEE. The CDR3 totals 13 residues. The complete variable domain, with remaining parts taken from reference TRBV9 and TRBJ2-7, reads DSGVTQTPKHLITATGQRVTLRCSPRSGDLSVYWYQQSLDQGLQFLIQYYNGEERAKGNILERFSAQQFPDLHSELNLSSLELGDSALYFCASSVAGLGEQYFGPGTRLTVT.

The V gene is TRBV19, the J gene TRBJ1-2; D unclear. The CDR3 runs 15 residues. Trimming took 4 bases from V and 1 from J, leaving 13 bases between them. Germline V gene data show CDR1 as LNHDA and CDR2 as SQIVND (reference sequence). CDR3 amino acids: CASSKNKDFNYGYTF. The CDR3 DNA follows: TGTGCCAGTAGTAAAAACAAAGACTTTAACTATGGCTACACCTTC.

This clone was observed a single time. The rearrangement links TRBV5-1 to TRBJ1-5; D uncertain. The CDR3 totals 13 residues. The V end lost 0 bases, the J end lost 4 bases, and 5 bases lay between the germline ends. Per germline, CDR1 SGHRS and CDR2 YFSETQ. CDR3 in DNA: TGCGCCAGCAGCTTGGGGGCGAATCAGCCCCAGCATTTT. As protein: CASSLGANQPQHF.

This chain connects TRBV18 to TRBJ2-7, with D perhaps TRBD1 (5 bases). The CDR3 has 15 amino acids. With 2 bases removed from V and 3 bases from J, the gap between germline ends came to 14 bases. Germline CDR1 KGHSH, CDR2 LQKENI. CDR3 protein: CASSPTRTTYYEQYF. The DNA of the CDR3 is TGTGCCAGCTCACCAACCCGGACAACTTACTACGAGCAGTACTTC.

The chain is built from TRBV9 and TRBJ1-4, with D unclear. The CDR3 is 13 residues long. V dropped 3 bases and J dropped 8 bases, with 11 bases sitting between them. In germline, CDR1 is SGDLS, CDR2 YYNGEE. CDR3 in amino acids: CASSDGLAEKLFF. DNA of the CDR3: TGTGCCAGCAGCGATGGGTTAGCAGAAAAACTGTTTTTT.